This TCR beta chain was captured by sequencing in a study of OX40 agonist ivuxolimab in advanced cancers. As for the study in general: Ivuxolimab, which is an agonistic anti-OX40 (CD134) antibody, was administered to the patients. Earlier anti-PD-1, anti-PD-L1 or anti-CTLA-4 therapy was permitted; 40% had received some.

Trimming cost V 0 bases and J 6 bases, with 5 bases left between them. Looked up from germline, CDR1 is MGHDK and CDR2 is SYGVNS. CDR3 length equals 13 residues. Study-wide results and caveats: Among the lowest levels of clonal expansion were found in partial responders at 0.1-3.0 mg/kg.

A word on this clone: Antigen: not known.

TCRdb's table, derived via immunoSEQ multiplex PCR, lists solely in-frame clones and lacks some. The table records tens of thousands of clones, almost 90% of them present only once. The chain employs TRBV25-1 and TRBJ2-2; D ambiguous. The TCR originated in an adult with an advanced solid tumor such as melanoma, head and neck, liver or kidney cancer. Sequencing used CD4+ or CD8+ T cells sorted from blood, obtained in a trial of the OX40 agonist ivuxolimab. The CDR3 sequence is CASSEYFPGELFF. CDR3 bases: TGTGCCAGCAGTGAATATTTCCCCGGGGAGCTGTTTTTT.